This T cell receptor (beta chain) was observed in a study of blood T cell repertoires in COVID-19. Study-level information: Collection of acute and convalescent COVID-19 samples took place in the United States, Italy and Spain. In each case, the material was cDNA or gDNA derived from T cells, B-cell-depleted T cells, or PBMCs.

Patients in Seattle were enrolled during active infection, then followed longitudinally. Germline CDR1 and CDR2: SNHLY and FYNNEI. Trimming took 10 bases from V and 1 from J, leaving 14 bases between them. This CDR3 has 14 residues. Study processing details: Estimation of nucleated cell counts was performed using reference gene primer amplification. The method was immunoSEQ multiplex PCR; TCRdb's version includes in-frame clones alone and lacks a portion of them. From that table come the V and J calls and clone size; the DNA was used to work out D and trimming. The sample carries about 350,000 clones, 86% recorded once.

The chain carries TRBV2 and TRBJ2-1; D perhaps matches TRBD2 (7 bases). The clonotype was recovered from a woman aged 55-75 years with COVID-19, enrolled during active disease. The sequenced sample was peripheral blood. CDR3 residues: CATGGGGSYNEQFF. Here the CDR3 DNA reads TGTGCCACAGGAGGGGGGGGGTCCTACAATGAGCAGTTCTTC.